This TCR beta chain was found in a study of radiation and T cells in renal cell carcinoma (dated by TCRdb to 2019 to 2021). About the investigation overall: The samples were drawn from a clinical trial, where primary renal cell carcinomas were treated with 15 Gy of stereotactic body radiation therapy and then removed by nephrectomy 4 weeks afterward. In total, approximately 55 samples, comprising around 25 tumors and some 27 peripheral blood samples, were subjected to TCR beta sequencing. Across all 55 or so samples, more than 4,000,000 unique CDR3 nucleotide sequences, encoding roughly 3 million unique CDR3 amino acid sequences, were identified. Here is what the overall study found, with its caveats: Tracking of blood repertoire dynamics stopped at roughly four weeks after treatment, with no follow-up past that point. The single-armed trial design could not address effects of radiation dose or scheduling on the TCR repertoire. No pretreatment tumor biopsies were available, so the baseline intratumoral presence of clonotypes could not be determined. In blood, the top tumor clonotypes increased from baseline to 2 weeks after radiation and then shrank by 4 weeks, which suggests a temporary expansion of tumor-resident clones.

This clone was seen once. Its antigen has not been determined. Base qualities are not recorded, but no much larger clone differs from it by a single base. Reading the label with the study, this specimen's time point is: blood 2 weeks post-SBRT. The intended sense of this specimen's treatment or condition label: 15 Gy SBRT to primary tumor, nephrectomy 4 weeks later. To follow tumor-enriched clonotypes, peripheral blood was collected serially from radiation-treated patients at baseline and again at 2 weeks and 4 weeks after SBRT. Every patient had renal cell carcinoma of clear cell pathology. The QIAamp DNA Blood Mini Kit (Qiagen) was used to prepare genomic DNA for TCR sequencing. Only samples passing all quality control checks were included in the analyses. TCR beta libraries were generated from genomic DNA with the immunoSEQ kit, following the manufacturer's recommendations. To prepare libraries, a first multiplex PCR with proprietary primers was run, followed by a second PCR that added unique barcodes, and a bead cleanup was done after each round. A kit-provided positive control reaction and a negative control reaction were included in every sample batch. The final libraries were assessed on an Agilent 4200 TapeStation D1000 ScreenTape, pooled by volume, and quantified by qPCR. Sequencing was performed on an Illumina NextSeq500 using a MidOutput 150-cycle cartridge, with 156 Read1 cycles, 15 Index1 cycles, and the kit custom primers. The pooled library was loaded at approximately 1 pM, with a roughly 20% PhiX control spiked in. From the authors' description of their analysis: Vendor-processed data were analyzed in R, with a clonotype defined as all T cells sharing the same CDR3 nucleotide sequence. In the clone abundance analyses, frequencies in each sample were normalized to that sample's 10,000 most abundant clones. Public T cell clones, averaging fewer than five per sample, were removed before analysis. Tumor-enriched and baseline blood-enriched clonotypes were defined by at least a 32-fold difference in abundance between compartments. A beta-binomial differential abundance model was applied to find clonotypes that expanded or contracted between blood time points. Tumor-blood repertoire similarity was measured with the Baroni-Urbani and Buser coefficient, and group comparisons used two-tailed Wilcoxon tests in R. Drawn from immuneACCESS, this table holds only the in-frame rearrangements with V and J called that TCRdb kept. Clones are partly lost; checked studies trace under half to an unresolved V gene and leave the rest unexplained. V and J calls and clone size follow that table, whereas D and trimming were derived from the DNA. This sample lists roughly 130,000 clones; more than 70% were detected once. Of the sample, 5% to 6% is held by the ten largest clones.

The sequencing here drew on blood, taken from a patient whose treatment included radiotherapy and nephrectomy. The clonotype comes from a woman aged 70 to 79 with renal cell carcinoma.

The CDR3 has the sequence CASSQRIGGAMNTEAFF. The nucleotide sequence reads as follows: TGTGCCAGCAGCCAAAGAATCGGGGGGGCCATGAACACTGAAGCTTTCTTT. This receptor chain uses TRBV4-2 and TRBJ1-1, and possibly TRBD1, on 6 matching bases. The CDR3 starts with the cysteine, ends with the phenylalanine, and has 17 residues. Only CDR3 DNA remains: 51 bases, in frame from the first base. The CDR1 and CDR2 encoded by the germline V gene are LGHNA and YNFKEQ. Deletion took 2 bases off V and 0 bases off J, with a span of 16 bases between the germline ends.